The present TCR beta chain was sequenced within a study of T cells in Graves' hyperthyroidism and ophthalmopathy (dated by TCRdb to between 2019 and 2020). Regarding the complete study: Peripheral blood was sampled at the time of initial diagnosis, prior to any treatment. An independent validation cohort of some 18 hyperthyroidism patients and 17 patients who later progressed to ophthalmopathy tested prospective prediction of ophthalmopathy. In addition, the study compared T-cell repertoires in thyroid tissue and in blood from several Graves' hyperthyroidism patients. TCR Vbeta CDR3 sequencing of 120 to 150 peripheral blood samples (around 45 ophthalmopathy, roughly 74 hyperthyroidism and around 17 progressor patients) is reported in the paper. TCR V-J signatures able to tell the groups apart were searched for in a discovery cohort of approximately 95 patients, of whom about 40 had Graves' ophthalmopathy and about 60 had stable Graves' hyperthyroidism. For training and testing, the roughly 93 patients in the discovery cohort were randomly divided in a 7:3 ratio. After sampling, hyperthyroidism patients received methimazole starting at 30 mg daily, and ophthalmopathy patients received high-dose intravenous methylprednisolone. Here is what the overall study found, with its caveats: Blood samples also contained most of the expanded thyroid clonotypes (frequency above 0.001), which suggests that blood repertoires may reflect thyroid immune responses. Sample size was not statistically predetermined, and investigators were not blinded to group allocation. A 13 V-J signature model separated ophthalmopathy from stable hyperthyroidism, with just over 85% sensitivity and roughly 84% specificity in cross-validation and 80%/75% in testing. In validation, the model predicted progression to ophthalmopathy with roughly 70% sensitivity and 72% to 85% specificity, a median of 6.5 months before onset.

Amplification of TCR beta CDR3 regions was carried out from RNA transcripts. For the first round of RT-PCR on the TCR CDR3, the HTBI primer set was used together with the Qiagen OneStep RT-PCR kit. Libraries were constructed in a second round of multiplex PCR, after which size selection and purification were carried out. Libraries were sequenced paired-end with 100 bp reads on an Illumina HiSeq2000. The paper's processing steps were these. SOAPnuke was used to process the raw data, throwing out any read that contained adapters or uncalled bases, had a mean Phred below 15, or lacked an exact constant-primer or identifier match. COPE v1.2.5 was used to merge the high-quality paired reads, and each unique nucleotide sequence was defined as a clonotype. MiTCR v1.1 was used to align the clonotypes against IMGT TRBV, TRBD and TRBJ reference segments. Only V-J combinations with frequency above 0.0001, covering about 99% of repertoires, were analysed. The TCS score was defined as F50 (clonal expansion) divided by E x V (chaos), with BLOSUM62-based TCRdist calculated between CDR3 peptides within each V-J. Welch's t-statistics and random forest reduced fewer than 600 V-J features to about 13, which were used in a naive Bayes classifier (R e1071). In TCRdb, the public reads were trimmed at Q25 with fastp and aligned with MiXCR, with productive beta chains retained. Entries are consolidated by CDR3 protein sequence, retaining the most common genes and DNA. The V and J calls were determined by TCRdb, not by the authors. The sample table holds fewer than 750,000 distinct CDR3 sequences, of which approximately 14% were seen once. The top ten clonotypes cover about 12% of the sample.

In the ophthalmopathy patients, disease was moderately to severely active, with a Clinical Activity Score of 3 or more, a NOSPECS grade of 4 or more, and a duration of less than 3 months. Patients with uncontrolled infections, other autoimmune diseases, pregnancy or lactation were excluded. Diagnoses were based on clinical symptoms, serum thyroxine and TRAb, thyroid ultrasound and orbital computed tomography. PBMCs were separated from 10 ml of fresh peripheral blood using Ficoll-Paque density gradient centrifugation. Total RNA was extracted with Trizol reagent, and quality was checked on an Agilent 2100 Bioanalyzer. This clonotype came up many times. What antigen it recognizes has not been identified. The record has no base qualities; no much larger clone is one base away. The material sequenced was blood. The TCR sequence derives from a woman aged 45-65 years with Graves' ophthalmopathy.

The DNA sequence is TGCGCCAGCAGCTTAGTGGCGGGAGGCCACAATGAGCAGTTCTTC. Translation gives CASSLVAGGHNEQFF. The chain is encoded by TRBV5-1 joined to TRBJ2-1; 8 bases in between match TRBD2. Per the germline V gene, SGHRS is the CDR1 and YFSETQ is the CDR2. The V end gives up 2 bases and the J end 5 bases, leaving 6 bases in the junction not matched to a gene. CDR3 length: 15 amino acids, cysteine to phenylalanine. The entry retains the CDR3 DNA only, 45 bases that are in frame from base 1.